These T cell receptor beta chains were read from a single sample in a study of T cell repertoires in cytomegalovirus infection. Antigens of these TCRs are unknown. One entry per CDR3 protein results from TCRdb running MiXCR on the reads. The data contain about 220,000 distinct CDR3 sequences, about 38% of them singletons. The sample consisted of CD8+ T cells from cultured PBMCs, taken from culture after CMV antigen stimulation. The origin of the receptors is a human donor in good health (CMV status not recorded). Some clones in this sample may be carry-over from other donors' samples. The CDR3 runs from the conserved cysteine through the conserved F or W. The D gene is left open where the match is weak. Clone size is given for some rows only: seen once, a few or many times, or a class if the clone is expanded.

clone_size j_call v_call d_call cdr3_nt cdr3_aa
NA TRBJ2-3 TRBV28 NA TGTGCCAGCAGTTTCCCCGGAGGAAGAAGGGAGGTCCCAGATACGCAGTATTTT CASSFPGGRREVPDTQYF
NA TRBJ2-7 TRBV7-6 TRBD1 TGTGCCAGCAGCTCCACTCCGGGACAGGGATCCCAGCAGTACTTC CASSSTPGQGSQQYF
many TRBJ2-1 TRBV28 NA TGTGCCAGCAGTTTATGGAGTACTACCCCCTCCTACAATGAGCAGTTCTTC CASSLWSTTPSYNEQFF
NA TRBJ2-2 TRBV11-2 NA TGTGCCAGCAGGCCCGCGGGGTTGGACACCGGGGAGCTGTTTTTT CASRPAGLDTGELFF
NA TRBJ1-5 TRBV6-8 NA TGTGCCAGCAGCACCCGTAATAGCAATCAGCCCCAGCATTTT CASSTRNSNQPQHF
NA TRBJ2-1 TRBV11-1 NA TGTGCCAGCAGCCGGGGGTTTGGTTTTTCCTACAATGAGCAGTTCTTC CASSRGFGFSYNEQFF
NA TRBJ2-7 TRBV7-9 NA TGTGCCAGCAGCTCTAACTCCTACGAGCAGTACTTC CASSSNSYEQYF
few TRBJ1-1 TRBV7-9 NA TGTGCCAGCAGCTTCTTCGAGGCCAACAGTGAAGCTTTCTTT CASSFFEANSEAFF
NA TRBJ2-7 TRBV27 NA TGTGCCAGCAGTTTCAAGGGTGGCGAGCAGTACTTC CASSFKGGEQYF
many TRBJ1-5 TRBV6-1 NA TGTGCCAGCAGTGAATCCGGAAATCAGCCCCAGCATTTT CASSESGNQPQHF
few TRBJ2-7 TRBV10-3 NA TGTGCCATCAGTGAGAACCCTTACTTCTCCGGGCGGACCGTATACGAGCAGTACTTC CAISENPYFSGRTVYEQYF
NA TRBJ1-4 TRBV27 NA TGTGCCAGCAGCCCCGGCGGACGGAGCGGTGAAAAACTGTTTTTT CASSPGGRSGEKLFF
once TRBJ2-3 TRBV18 NA TGTGCCAGCTCAGGTAAAACAGATACGCAGTATTTT CASSGKTDTQYF
NA TRBJ1-3 TRBV7-3 NA TGTGCCAGCAGCTCCGAAGGGGGGGCTGGAAACACCATATATTTT CASSSEGGAGNTIYF
few TRBJ2-1 TRBV11-2 NA TGTGCCAGCAGCTTAAGTGCGGTTGAGCAGTTCTTC CASSLSAVEQFF
NA TRBJ2-7 TRBV2 NA TGTGCCACCTCGACTCCAGAGCACCACGAGCAGTACTTC CATSTPEHHEQYF
NA TRBJ2-4 TRBV6-6 NA TGTGCCAGCAGTTACTCGGAAATAGGTCGGCAGTACTTC CASSYSEIGRQYF
NA TRBJ2-1 TRBV28 TRBD2 TGTGCCAGCAGTTTGCTAGCGGGAGAGGGTACGGGCAATGAGCAGTTCTTC CASSLLAGEGTGNEQFF
NA TRBJ2-1 TRBV7-6 NA TGTGCCAGCAGCCTTTGGGCAAAGAATGAGCAGTTCTTC CASSLWAKNEQFF
many TRBJ2-1 TRBV7-6 TRBD1 TGTGCCAGCAGCTTAGTAAGGGACAGGGGCCACAATGAGCAGTTCTTC CASSLVRDRGHNEQFF
NA TRBJ1-2 TRBV4-1 TRBD1 TGCGCCAGCAGCCTGGGACAGGACTCTTATGGCTACACCTTC CASSLGQDSYGYTF
many TRBJ2-7 TRBV7-2 NA TGTGCCAGCAGCCCCCGGGACGAACCCTACGAGCAGTACTTC CASSPRDEPYEQYF
NA TRBJ2-3 TRBV2 NA TGTGCCAGCATAGGATGGAAGGGCACAGATACGCAGTATTTT CASIGWKGTDTQYF
NA TRBJ1-1 TRBV5-1 NA TGCGCCAGCAGCTTGGAGGTCAGTTTGAACACTGAAGCTTTCTTT CASSLEVSLNTEAFF
NA TRBJ1-1 TRBV7-6 NA TGTGCCAGCAGCGCCGACAGGAACACTGAAGCTTTCTTT CASSADRNTEAFF
NA TRBJ1-4 TRBV27 NA TGTGCCAGCAGTTTAATACTCCAGATAACTAATGAAAAACTGTTTTTT CASSLILQITNEKLFF
NA TRBJ2-7 TRBV11-2 NA TGTGCCAGCAGTACTAACGACTACTACGAGCAGTACTTC CASSTNDYYEQYF
NA TRBJ2-7 TRBV27 NA TGTGCCAGCAGTTTATCCAGGACACACTACGAGCAGTACTTC CASSLSRTHYEQYF